The entry below gives a single T cell receptor (beta chain) sequence along with its context. What it binds is unknown. This sample is drawn from a study of T cells in Graves' hyperthyroidism and ophthalmopathy. Study overall: Peripheral blood was secured at the point of initial diagnosis, before any treatment.

It was RNA transcripts that yielded the amplified TCR beta CDR3 regions. The TCR CDR3 was amplified in a first-round RT-PCR using the HTBI primer set. TCRdb analysed the multiplex PCR reads with MiXCR anew, one entry per CDR3 protein. The data hold 300,000 to 450,000 distinct CDR3 sequences, with around 20% observed a single time. This CDR3 is built from 17 residues. Germline lookup yields CDR1 MNHNS and CDR2 SASEGT. Trimming left V 5 bases short and J 2 bases short, with 20 bases between. PBMCs were derived from more than 8 ml fresh peripheral blood. Points from the study as a whole: For ophthalmopathy, model prediction preceded onset by a median around six months. Peripheral blood also featured most of the thyroid clonotypes expanded above 0.001.

This receptor was taken from a man between 18 and 29 years old with Graves' ophthalmopathy. The sample comprised blood. The chain employs TRBV6-1 and TRBJ2-3; the D is unclear. The CDR3 is CASSSPGLATTTDTQYF. CDR3 nucleotides: TGTGCCAGCAGTTCCCCTGGGCTGGCTACTACCACAGATACGCAGTATTTT.